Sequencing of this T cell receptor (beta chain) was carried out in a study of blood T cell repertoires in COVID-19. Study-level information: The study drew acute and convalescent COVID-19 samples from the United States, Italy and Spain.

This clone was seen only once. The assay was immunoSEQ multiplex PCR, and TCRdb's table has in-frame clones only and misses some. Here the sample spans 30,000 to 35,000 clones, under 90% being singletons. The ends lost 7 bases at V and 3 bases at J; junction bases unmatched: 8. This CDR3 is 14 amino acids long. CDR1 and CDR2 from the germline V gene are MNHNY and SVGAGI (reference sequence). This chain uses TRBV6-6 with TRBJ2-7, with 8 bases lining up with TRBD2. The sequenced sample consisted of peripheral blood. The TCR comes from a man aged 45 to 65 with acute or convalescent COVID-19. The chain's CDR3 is CASTRGGSVYEQYF. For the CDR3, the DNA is TGTGCCAGCACCCGGGGGGGGTCTGTCTACGAGCAGTACTTC.